Below, one T cell receptor beta chain is given with its context. CDR1 is SGHVS and CDR2 is FNYEAQ in the germline V gene. This CDR3 has 15 amino acids. The germline V and J ends were trimmed by 1 base and 5 bases, with 13 bases remaining between them. The sample belongs to a study of blood T cell repertoires in COVID-19. Study-wide context: Whether acute or convalescent, the COVID-19 samples came from the United States, Italy and Spain. The cDNA or gDNA used as material had been derived from T cells, B-cell-depleted T cells, or PBMCs.

As handled by the study authors: How many nucleated cells were present was estimated from reference gene primer amplification. Profiled with immunoSEQ multiplex PCR; TCRdb holds only in-frame clones, not every one. The V and J calls and clone size were taken over from that table, and D and trimming were inferred from the DNA. The data contain 30,000 to 35,000 clones, 85% of them seen just once; the ten biggest clones take up roughly 14%. This chain joins TRBV7-6 and TRBJ2-3; D may be TRBD1 (6 bases). This receptor was obtained from a human donor with acute or convalescent COVID-19. The donor label of this sample is uncertain. Sequencing was performed on peripheral blood. The CDR3 DNA follows: TGTGCCAGCAGCTTAGGTGGGGGCCAGGGAGATACGCAGTATTTT. It encodes CASSLGGGQGDTQYF.